This record concerns one T cell receptor beta chain sequence. Its target is unknown. The CDR3 extends 3 residues past the end of the read, so its final part is completed from the germline J gene. Germline CDR1 SGHRS, CDR2 YFSETQ. The CDR3 length is 17 residues. This sample was taken from a study of T cell clonality in common variable immunodeficiency. Study results and caveats: T cell subpopulation sequencing would be needed to explain CVID clonality. CVID subjects had higher TCRbeta clonality than healthy controls, most marked in about a third.

The protocol was immunoSEQ multiplex PCR, while the TCRdb copy is restricted to in-frame clones and leaves out a portion. This record lists under 60,000 clones, none seen once only, and the top ten clones contain approximately 3.6%. This chain connects TRBV5-1 to TRBJ2-2; TRBD1 aligns across 7 bases. This receptor was taken from a person between 18 and 70 years old in good health. The sample consisted of peripheral blood mononuclear cells. The CDR3 loop is CASSLNQGESGANVLFF. The CDR3 DNA, read in part, is TGCGCCAGCAGCTTAAATCAGGGGGAGTCTGGGGCCAACGTG.